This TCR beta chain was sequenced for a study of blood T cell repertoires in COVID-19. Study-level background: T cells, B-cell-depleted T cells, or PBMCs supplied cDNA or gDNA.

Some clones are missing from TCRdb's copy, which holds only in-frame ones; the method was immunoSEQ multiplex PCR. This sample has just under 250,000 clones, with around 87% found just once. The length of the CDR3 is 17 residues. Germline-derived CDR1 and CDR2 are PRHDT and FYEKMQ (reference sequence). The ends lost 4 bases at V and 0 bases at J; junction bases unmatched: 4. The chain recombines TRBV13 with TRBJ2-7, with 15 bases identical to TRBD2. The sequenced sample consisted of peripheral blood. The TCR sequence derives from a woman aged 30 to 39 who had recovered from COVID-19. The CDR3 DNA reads TGTGCCAGCAGCTCGGGACTAGCGGGGGGACCCTCCTACGAGCAGTACTTC. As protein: CASSSGLAGGPSYEQYF.